This T cell receptor beta chain was sequenced for a study of blood T cell repertoires in COVID-19. Germline V gene lookup returns CDR1 SEHNR and CDR2 FQNEAQ (reference sequence). Unmatched junction bases numbered 16, after V lost 5 bases and J lost 8 bases. There are 17 residues in the CDR3. The method was immunoSEQ multiplex PCR; TCRdb's version includes in-frame clones alone and lacks a portion of them. The sample holds some 80,000 clones, roughly nine tenths seen once. The source is a human donor in a cohort sampled during active COVID-19. The source material was peripheral blood. This sequence joins TRBV7-9 and TRBJ2-5, with 11 positions matching TRBD2. DNA for the CDR3: TGTGCCAGCAGCCCGGTACTCTCGGGACTAGCGGAGCCAACCCAGTACTTC. This sequence encodes CASSPVLSGLAEPTQYF.